This TCR beta chain was captured by sequencing in a study of T cells expressing NK-cell markers. Germline assignment: CDR1 SGHRS and CDR2 YFSETQ. This CDR3 contains 15 residues. TCRdb reprocessed the 5' RACE reads, keeping one entry per CDR3 protein, no DNA. Here the sample table reports about 370,000 distinct CDR3 sequences. This sequence originates from a woman between 45 and 65 years old in good health. The rearrangement links TRBV5-1 to TRBJ2-3; TCRdb indicates TRBD2, and absent DNA this call remains unverified. Sample: blood T cells: a sorted CD56 or NKG2C T cell subset, CD4+ or CD8+ T cells, or bulk PBMC T cells (not recorded which). CDR3: CASSPGPGLTDTQYF.